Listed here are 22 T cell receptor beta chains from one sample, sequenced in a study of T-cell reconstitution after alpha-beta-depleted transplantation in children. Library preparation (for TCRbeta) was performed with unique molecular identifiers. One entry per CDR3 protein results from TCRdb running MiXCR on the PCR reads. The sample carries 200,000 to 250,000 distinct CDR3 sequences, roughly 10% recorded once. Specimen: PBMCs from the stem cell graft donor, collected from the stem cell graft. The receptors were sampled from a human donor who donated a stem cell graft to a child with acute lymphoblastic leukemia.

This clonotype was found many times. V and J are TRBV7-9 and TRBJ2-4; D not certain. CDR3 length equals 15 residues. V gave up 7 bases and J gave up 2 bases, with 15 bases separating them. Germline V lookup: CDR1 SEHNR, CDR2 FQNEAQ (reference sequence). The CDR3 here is CASTVRLGSKNIQYF. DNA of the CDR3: TGTGCCAGCACAGTCCGGTTGGGATCCAAAAACATTCAGTACTTC. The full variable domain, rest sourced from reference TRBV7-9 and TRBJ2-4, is DTGVSQNPRHKITKRGQNVTFRCDPISEHNRLYWYRQTLGQGPEFLTYFQNEAQLEKSRLLSDRFSAERPKGSFSTLEIQRTEQGDSAMYLCASTVRLGSKNIQYFGAGTRLSVL.

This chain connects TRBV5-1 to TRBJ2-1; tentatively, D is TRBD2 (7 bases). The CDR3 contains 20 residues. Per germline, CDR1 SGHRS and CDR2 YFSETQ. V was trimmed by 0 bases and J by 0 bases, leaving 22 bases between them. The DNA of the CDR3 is TGCGCCAGCAGCTTGGGGCGGGGGCCCTCCCCGATATCCTCCTACAATGAGCAGTTCTTC. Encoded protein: CASSLGRGPSPISSYNEQFF.

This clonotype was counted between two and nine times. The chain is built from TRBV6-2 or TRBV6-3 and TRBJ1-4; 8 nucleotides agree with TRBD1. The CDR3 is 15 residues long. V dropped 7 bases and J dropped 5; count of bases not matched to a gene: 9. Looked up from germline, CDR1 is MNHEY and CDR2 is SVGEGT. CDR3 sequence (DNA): TGTGCCAGCACCATAACGGGACAGGCAAATGAAAAACTGTTTTTT. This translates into CASTITGQANEKLFF.

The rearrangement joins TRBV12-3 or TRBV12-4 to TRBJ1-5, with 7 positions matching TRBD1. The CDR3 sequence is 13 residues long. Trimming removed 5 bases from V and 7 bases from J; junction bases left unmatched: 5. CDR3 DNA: TGTGCCAGCAGTCCCCGGGACAGCCAGCCCCAGCATTTT. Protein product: CASSPRDSQPQHF.

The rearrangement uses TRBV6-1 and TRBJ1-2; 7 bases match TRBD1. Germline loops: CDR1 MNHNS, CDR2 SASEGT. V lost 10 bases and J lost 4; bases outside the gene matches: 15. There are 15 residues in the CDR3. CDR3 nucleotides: TGTGCCACCCTTTTAAGGGGGCGCGGTCGCTATGGCTACACCTTC. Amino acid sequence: CATLLRGRGRYGYTF.

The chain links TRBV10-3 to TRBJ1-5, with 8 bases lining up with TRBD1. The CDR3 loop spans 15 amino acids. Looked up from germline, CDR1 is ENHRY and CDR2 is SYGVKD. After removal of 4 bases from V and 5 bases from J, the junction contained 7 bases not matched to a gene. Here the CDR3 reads CAISATGGRDQPQHF. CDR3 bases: TGTGCCATCAGTGCAACAGGGGGAAGGGATCAGCCCCAGCATTTT.

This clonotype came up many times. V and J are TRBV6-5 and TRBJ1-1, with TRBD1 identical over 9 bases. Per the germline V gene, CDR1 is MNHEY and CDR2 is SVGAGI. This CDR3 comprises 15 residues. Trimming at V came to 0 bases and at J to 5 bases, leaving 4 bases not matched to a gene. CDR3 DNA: TGTGCCAGCAGTTACTCGGGGACAGGGAGTACTGAAGCTTTCTTT. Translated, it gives CASSYSGTGSTEAFF.

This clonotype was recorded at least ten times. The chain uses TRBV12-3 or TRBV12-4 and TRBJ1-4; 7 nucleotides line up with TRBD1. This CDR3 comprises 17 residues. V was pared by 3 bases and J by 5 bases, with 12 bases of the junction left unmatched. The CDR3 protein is CASSFNRGTVGNEKLFF. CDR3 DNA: TGTGCCAGCAGTTTCAACCGGGGGACAGTGGGAAATGAAAAACTGTTTTTT.

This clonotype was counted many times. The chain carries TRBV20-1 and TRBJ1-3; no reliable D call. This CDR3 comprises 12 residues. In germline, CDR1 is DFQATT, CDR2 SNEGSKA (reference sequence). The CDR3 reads CSLISSGNTIYF. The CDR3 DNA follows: TGCAGCCTTATTAGCTCTGGAAACACCATATATTTT.

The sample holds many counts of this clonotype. CDR3 bases: TGTGCCAGCAGCCCCCGGTTGACCGGGGAGCTGTTTTTT. This translates into CASSPRLTGELFF. The chain is built from TRBV12-3 or TRBV12-4 and TRBJ2-2; no firm D call. The V gene lost 6 bases and the J gene lost 5 bases, with 10 bases spanning the gap. This CDR3 region has 13 residues.

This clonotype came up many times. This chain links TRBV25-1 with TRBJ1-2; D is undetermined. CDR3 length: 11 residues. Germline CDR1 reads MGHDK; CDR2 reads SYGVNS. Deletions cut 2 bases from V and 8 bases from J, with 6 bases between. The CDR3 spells CASSERVGYTF. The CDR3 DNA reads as TGTGCCAGCAGTGAACGCGTCGGCTACACCTTC.

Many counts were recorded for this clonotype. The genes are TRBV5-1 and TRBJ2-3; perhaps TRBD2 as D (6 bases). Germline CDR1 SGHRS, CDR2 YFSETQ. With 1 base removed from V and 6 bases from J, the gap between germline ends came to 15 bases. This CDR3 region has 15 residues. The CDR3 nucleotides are TGCGCCAGCAGCTTGTATGGGGGGTCGGCGGATACGCAGTATTTT. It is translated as CASSLYGGSADTQYF.

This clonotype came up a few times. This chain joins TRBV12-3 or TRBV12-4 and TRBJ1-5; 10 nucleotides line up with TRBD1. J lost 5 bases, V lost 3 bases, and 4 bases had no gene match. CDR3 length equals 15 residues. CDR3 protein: CASSFTGTGDQPQHF. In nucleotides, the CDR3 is TGTGCCAGCAGTTTTACCGGGACAGGGGATCAGCCCCAGCATTTT.

CDR3 sequence: CASSQFHGGRSTGELFF. In DNA, the CDR3 is TGTGCCAGCAGCCAGTTTCACGGGGGGCGAAGCACCGGGGAGCTGTTTTTT. The chain has TRBV5-5 and TRBJ2-2, with D perhaps matching TRBD2 (7 bases). V dropped 4 bases and J dropped 4 bases, with 20 bases sitting between them. CDR3 length equals 17 residues. Looked up from germline, CDR1 is SGHKS and CDR2 is YYEKEE (reference sequence).

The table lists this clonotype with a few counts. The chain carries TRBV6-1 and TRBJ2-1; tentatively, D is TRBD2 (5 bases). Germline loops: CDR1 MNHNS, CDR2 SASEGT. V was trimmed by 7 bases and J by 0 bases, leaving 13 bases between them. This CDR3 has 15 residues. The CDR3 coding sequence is TGTGCCAGCAAACGCGGGTTAAACTCCTACAATGAGCAGTTCTTC. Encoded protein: CASKRGLNSYNEQFF.

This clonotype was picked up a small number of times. CDR3 sequence: CSARRGGTGELFF. Here the CDR3 DNA reads TGCAGTGCTCGTCGCGGGGGGACCGGGGAGCTGTTTTTT. The V and J genes are TRBV20-1 and TRBJ2-2, with 8 positions matching TRBD2. CDR1 is DFQATT and CDR2 is SNEGSKA in the germline V gene (reference sequence). The CDR3 runs to 13 residues. Trimming cost V 5 bases and J 5 bases; bases outside gene matches: 4.

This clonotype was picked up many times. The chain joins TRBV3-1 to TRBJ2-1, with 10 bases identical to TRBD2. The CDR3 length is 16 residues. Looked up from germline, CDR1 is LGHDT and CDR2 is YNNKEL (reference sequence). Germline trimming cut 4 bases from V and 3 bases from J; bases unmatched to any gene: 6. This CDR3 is CASSLLSGGLYNEQFF. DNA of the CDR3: TGTGCCAGCAGCCTTCTTAGCGGGGGGCTCTACAATGAGCAGTTCTTC.

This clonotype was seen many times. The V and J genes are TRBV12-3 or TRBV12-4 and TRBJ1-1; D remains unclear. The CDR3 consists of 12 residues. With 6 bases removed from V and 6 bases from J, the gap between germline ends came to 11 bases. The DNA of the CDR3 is TGTGCCAGCAGCCCCGATGTTTCTGAAGCTTTCTTT. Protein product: CASSPDVSEAFF.

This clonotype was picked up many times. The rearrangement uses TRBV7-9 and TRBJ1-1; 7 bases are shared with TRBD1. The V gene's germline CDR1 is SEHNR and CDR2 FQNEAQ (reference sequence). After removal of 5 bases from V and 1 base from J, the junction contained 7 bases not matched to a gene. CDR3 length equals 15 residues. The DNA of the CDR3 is TGTGCCAGCAGCCTGGTGACAGGGCGGAACACTGAAGCTTTCTTT. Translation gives CASSLVTGRNTEAFF. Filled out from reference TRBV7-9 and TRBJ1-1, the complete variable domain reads DTGVSQNPRHKITKRGQNVTFRCDPISEHNRLYWYRQTLGQGPEFLTYFQNEAQLEKSRLLSDRFSAERPKGSFSTLEIQRTEQGDSAMYLCASSLVTGRNTEAFFGQGTRLTVV.

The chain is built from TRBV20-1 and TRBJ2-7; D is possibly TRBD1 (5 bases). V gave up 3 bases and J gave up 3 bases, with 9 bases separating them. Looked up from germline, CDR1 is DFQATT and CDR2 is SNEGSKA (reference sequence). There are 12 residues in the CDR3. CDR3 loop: CSARDTYYEQYF. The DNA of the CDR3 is TGCAGTGCTAGGGACACTTACTACGAGCAGTACTTC.

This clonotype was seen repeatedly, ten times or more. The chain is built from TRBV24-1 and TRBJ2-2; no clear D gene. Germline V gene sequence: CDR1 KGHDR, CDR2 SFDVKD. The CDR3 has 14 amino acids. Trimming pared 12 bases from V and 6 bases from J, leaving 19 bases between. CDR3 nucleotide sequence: TGTGCCGCCTCTGGGCATGGCGGCCCCGGGGAGCTGTTTTTT. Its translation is CAASGHGGPGELFF.

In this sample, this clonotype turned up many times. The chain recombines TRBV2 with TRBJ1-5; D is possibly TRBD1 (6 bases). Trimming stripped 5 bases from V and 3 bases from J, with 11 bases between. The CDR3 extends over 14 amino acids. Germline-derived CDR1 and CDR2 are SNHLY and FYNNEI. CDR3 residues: CASSSQGSNQPQHF. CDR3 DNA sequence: TGTGCCAGCAGTAGTCAGGGGTCCAATCAGCCCCAGCATTTT. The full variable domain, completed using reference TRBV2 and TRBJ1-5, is EPEVTQTPSHQVTQMGQEVILRCVPISNHLYFYWYRQILGQKVEFLVSFYNNEISEKSEIFDDQFSVERPDGSNFTLKIRSTKLEDSAMYFCASSSQGSNQPQHFGDGTRLSIL.